Listed below are T cell receptor beta chains from one sample, sequenced in a study of cytomegalovirus exposure and HLA in healthy donors. TCRdb's copy holds only in-frame clones and misses some; the assay was immunoSEQ multiplex PCR. The sample lists under 200,000 clones, roughly four fifths occurring once. The sample consisted of PBMCs. These receptors came from a man aged 35 to 55 in good health and CMV-seronegative. Both conserved end residues are part of each CDR3. D genes are given only for firm matches. The listing skips clone size in some rows; elsewhere it reads once, few, many or a size class.

TRBV19,-,TRBJ2-1,TRBD2,TGTGCCAGTAGTTTCTCGACTAGCGGGGGCTTAAGCTCCTACAATGAGCAGTTCTTC,CASSFSTSGGLSSYNEQFF
TRBV5-1,few,TRBJ2-3,TRBD2,TGCGCCAGCAGCTTGGGGGACCTTAAGCGGGGGGTGACAGATACGCAGTATTTT,CASSLGDLKRGVTDTQYF
TRBV2,-,TRBJ2-3,-,TGTGCCAGCAGTGGGGCAGACCGCACAGATACGCAGTATTTT,CASSGADRTDTQYF
TRBV29-1,once,TRBJ2-7,TRBD1,TGCAGCGTCGGGACAGGGGAAGCCTACGAGCAGTACTTC,CSVGTGEAYEQYF
TRBV13,-,TRBJ1-1,TRBD1,TGTGCCAGCAGCTTAGGGGGGACAGGGGTAACTGAAGCTTTCTTT,CASSLGGTGVTEAFF
TRBV13,-,TRBJ1-2,-,TGTGCCAGCAGCTTAGGTGGCAGGGGAGGGAATGGCTACACCTTC,CASSLGGRGGNGYTF
TRBV15,-,TRBJ1-6,-,TGTGCCACCGTGAGCTCCTATAATTCACCCCTCCACTTT,CATVSSYNSPLHF
TRBV5-1,-,TRBJ1-2,TRBD1,TGCGCCAGCAGGGAGGGACAGAGCTATGGCTACACCTTC,CASREGQSYGYTF
TRBV2,-,TRBJ2-1,-,TGTGCCAGCAGTGAACAAGATACTAGTCCCTACAATGAGCAGTTCTTC,CASSEQDTSPYNEQFF
TRBV7-2,-,TRBJ2-5,TRBD2,TGTGCCAGCACCCTCTTGGGGCGGGGGGGTTCAGAGACCCAGTACTTC,CASTLLGRGGSETQYF
TRBV30,-,TRBJ2-5,TRBD2,TGTGCCTGGAGTGTACGGGGGGGCCTGAAGACCCAGTACTTC,CAWSVRGGLKTQYF
TRBV10-3,few,TRBJ1-1,TRBD1,TGTGCCATCAGCCAAGACAGGGAAGGCACTGAAGCTTTCTTT,CAISQDREGTEAFF
TRBV27,-,TRBJ1-1,-,TGTGCCGCCGGGAGGGGTACTGAAGCTTTCTTT,CAAGRGTEAFF
TRBV27,once,TRBJ2-7,-,TGTGCCAGCAAGGGATTTAGGACGGGAACCTACGAGCAGTACTTC,CASKGFRTGTYEQYF
TRBV5-4,-,TRBJ2-2,TRBD2,TGTGCCAGCACCCCGGGGCTAGCGGGGGGGCCGCGAACGACCGGGGAGCTGTTTTTT,CASTPGLAGGPRTTGELFF
TRBV5-1,-,TRBJ2-1,TRBD2,TGCGCCAGCAGCTTGATTACGGGGGGGAGCTCCTACAATGAGCAGTTCTTC,CASSLITGGSSYNEQFF
TRBV7-6,-,TRBJ2-7,-,TGTGCCAGCAGTACCGACGCCCTCGGCGGCTCCTACGAGCAGTACTTC,CASSTDALGGSYEQYF
TRBV4-1,-,TRBJ1-2,TRBD1,TGCGCCAGCAGCTCGACAGGGACCAACTATGGCTACACCTTC,CASSSTGTNYGYTF
TRBV6-5,-,TRBJ2-5,-,TGTGCCAGCAGCAGACAGGAGGTGGAGACCCAGTACTTC,CASSRQEVETQYF
TRBV9,-,TRBJ2-7,-,TGTGCCAGCAGCGTAGCTACCCGGGGGAGCCCCCTGCAGTACTTC,CASSVATRGSPLQYF
TRBV7-9,-,TRBJ1-2,-,TGTTCCAGCTTTACACCGAAGGGGCGTAACTATGGCTACACCTTC,CSSFTPKGRNYGYTF
TRBV19,-,TRBJ2-7,TRBD2,TGTGCCAGTAGTATTCTGACCGGGGGGGAGTACGAGCAGTACTTC,CASSILTGGEYEQYF
TRBV25-1,-,TRBJ1-4,-,TGTGCCAGCAGTGTCCTAAGGGGTGGGGATGAAAAACTGTTTTTT,CASSVLRGGDEKLFF
TRBV7-2,once,TRBJ1-1,-,TGTGCCAGCAGCTTAGTGGGGGGTATGGCTACTGAAGCTTTCTTT,CASSLVGGMATEAFF